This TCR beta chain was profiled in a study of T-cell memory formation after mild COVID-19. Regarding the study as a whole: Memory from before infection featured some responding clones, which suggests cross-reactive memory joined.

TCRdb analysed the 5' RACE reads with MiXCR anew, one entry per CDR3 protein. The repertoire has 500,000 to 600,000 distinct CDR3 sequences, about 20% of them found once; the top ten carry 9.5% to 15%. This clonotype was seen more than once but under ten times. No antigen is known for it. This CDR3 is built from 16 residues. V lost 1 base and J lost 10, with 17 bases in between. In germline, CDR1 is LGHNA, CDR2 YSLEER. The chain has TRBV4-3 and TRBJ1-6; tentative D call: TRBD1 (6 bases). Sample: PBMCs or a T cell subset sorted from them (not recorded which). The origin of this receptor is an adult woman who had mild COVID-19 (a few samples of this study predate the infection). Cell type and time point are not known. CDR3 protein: CASSQALWGPNSPLHF. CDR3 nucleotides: TGCGCCAGCAGCCAAGCCCTGTGGGGGCCAAACTCACCCCTCCACTTT.